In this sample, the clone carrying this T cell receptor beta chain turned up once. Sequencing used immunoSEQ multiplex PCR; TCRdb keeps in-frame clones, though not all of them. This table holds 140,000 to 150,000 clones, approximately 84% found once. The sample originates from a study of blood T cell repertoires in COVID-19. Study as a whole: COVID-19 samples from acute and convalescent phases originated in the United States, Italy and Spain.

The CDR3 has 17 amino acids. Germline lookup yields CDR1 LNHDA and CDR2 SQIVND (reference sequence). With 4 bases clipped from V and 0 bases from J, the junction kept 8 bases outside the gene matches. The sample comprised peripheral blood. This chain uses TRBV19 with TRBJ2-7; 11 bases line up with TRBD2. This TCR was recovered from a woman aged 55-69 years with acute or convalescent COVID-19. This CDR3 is CASSRLAGSSFSYEQYF. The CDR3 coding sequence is TGTGCCAGTAGTAGACTAGCGGGATCCTCTTTCTCCTACGAGCAGTACTTC.